These T cell receptor beta chains were read from a single sample in a study of CD8 T cells in Susac syndrome. TCRdb re-derived calls from the immunoSEQ multiplex PCR reads in MiXCR, one entry per CDR3 protein. The table records 100,000 to 150,000 distinct CDR3 sequences, around 94% of them present only once. The material sequenced was CD8+ T cells from PBMCs. All receptors come from a human donor with Susac syndrome. Each CDR3 is given with its conserved first and last residue. A D gene is named only where the DNA matches it firmly. Part of the rows lack a size; the others show once, few, many or a class for expanded clones.

- | TRBJ2-5 | TRBV29-1 | - | TGCAGCGTTCTTGGTAGGGGGGCAGATGAGACCCAGTACTTC | CSVLGRGADETQYF
TRBD2 | TRBJ2-4 | TRBV4-3 | - | TGCGCCAGCAGCCAAGAGTCTAGCGGGAGCCCCGAAAACATTCAGTACTTC | CASSQESSGSPENIQYF
TRBD1 | TRBJ2-3 | TRBV9 | - | TGTGCCAGCAGCGTAGTTCCGACAGGGGCGGCAGATACGCAGTATTTT | CASSVVPTGAADTQYF
- | TRBJ2-7 | TRBV27 | few | TGTGCCAGCAGTTTACGCGGTCCCTCCTACGAGCAGTACTTC | CASSLRGPSYEQYF
TRBD2 | TRBJ2-2 | TRBV6-5 | - | TGTGCCAGCAGTTACTTTCTGTGGGGGGGGAACACCGGGGAGCTGTTTTTT | CASSYFLWGGNTGELFF
- | TRBJ2-5 | TRBV30 | - | TGTGCCTGGGAAAAAGAGACCCAGTACTTC | CAWEKETQYF
- | TRBJ1-2 | TRBV28 | - | TGTGCCAGCAGCCTCCTCGGAGGGGCTAACTATGGCTACACCTTC | CASSLLGGANYGYTF
- | TRBJ1-1 | TRBV20-1 | - | TGCAGTGCTAGACCGCCGGACGGGAACACTGAAGCTTTCTTT | CSARPPDGNTEAFF
TRBD2 | TRBJ2-1 | TRBV9 | - | TGTGCCAGCAGCCCGGGGGGGACTAGCGGGACCCGGTACAATGAGCAGTTCTTC | CASSPGGTSGTRYNEQFF
- | TRBJ2-7 | TRBV19 | - | TGTGCCAGTAGTAATCAGGGGTACGAGCAGTACTTC | CASSNQGYEQYF
TRBD2 | TRBJ2-7 | TRBV29-1 | - | TGCAGCGTTGAAGACCTGGGACTAGCGGGAGTGGGTGAGCAGTACTTC | CSVEDLGLAGVGEQYF
- | TRBJ2-7 | TRBV9 | - | TGTGCCAGCAGCGTAGGTGACAGCTCAACCTACGAGCAGTACTTC | CASSVGDSSTYEQYF
TRBD2 | TRBJ2-3 | TRBV6-5 | - | TGTGCCAGCAGCACCGGACTAGCGGGATCAGATACGCAGTATTTT | CASSTGLAGSDTQYF
TRBD1 | TRBJ2-4 | TRBV5-8 | - | TGTGCCAGCAGCCACGGACAGGCGCTAGCCAAAAACATTCAGTACTTC | CASSHGQALAKNIQYF
- | TRBJ1-1 | TRBV11-2 | - | TGTGCCAGCAGCTTTTTACTACGGACTGGGGACACTGAAGCTTTCTTT | CASSFLLRTGDTEAFF
TRBD2 | TRBJ2-3 | TRBV4-2 | once | TGTGCCAGCAGCCAAGTCCGCGGGGGGGTTGAAGATACGCAGTATTTT | CASSQVRGGVEDTQYF
TRBD2 | TRBJ2-5 | TRBV30 | - | TGTGCCTGGCGCGGGGGGGAAGAGACCCAGTACTTC | CAWRGGEETQYF
- | TRBJ2-1 | TRBV14 | - | TGTGCCAGCAGCCTGAGACAGCTGCACAATGAGCAGTTCTTC | CASSLRQLHNEQFF
- | TRBJ2-7 | TRBV14 | - | TGTGCCAGCAGCCACTACGGGGGACGGAAGTCCTACGAGCAGTACTTC | CASSHYGGRKSYEQYF
- | TRBJ2-7 | TRBV12-3/TRBV12-4 | - | TGTGCCAGCAGCCGGAATCGCTACGAGCAGTACTTC | CASSRNRYEQYF
TRBD2 | TRBJ2-3 | TRBV12-3/TRBV12-4 | once | TGTGCCAGCAGTACGACTCGGACTAGTGCAGATACGCAGTATTTT | CASSTTRTSADTQYF
TRBD2 | TRBJ2-7 | TRBV20-1 | - | TGCAGTGCTAGGGGTAGGCGGGAGGGAACCTACGAGCAGTACTTC | CSARGRREGTYEQYF
- | TRBJ1-5 | TRBV4-1 | - | TGCGCCAGCAGCCATGAGGACAGTAGCAATCAGCCCCAGCATTTT | CASSHEDSSNQPQHF
- | TRBJ2-7 | TRBV5-4 | - | TGTGCCAGCAGCTTCCGATGGAGGAGCCGCGAGCAGTACTTC | CASSFRWRSREQYF
- | TRBJ2-1 | TRBV12-3/TRBV12-4 | - | TGTGCCAGCAGCAACACATCGTATCGTTTCAATGAGCAGTTCTTC | CASSNTSYRFNEQFF
- | TRBJ2-6 | TRBV30 | - | TGTGCCTGGACCCCTCTTGTCATCTCTGGGGCCAACGTCCTGACTTTC | CAWTPLVISGANVLTF
TRBD1 | TRBJ2-1 | TRBV11-2 | once | TGTGCCAGCAGCTTAGTGGGGACAGTCCAGCAGTTCTTC | CASSLVGTVQQFF
TRBD2 | TRBJ2-7 | TRBV4-1 | - | TGCGCCAGCAGCCAAGGACTAGCGGGAGCGTACGAGCAGTACTTC | CASSQGLAGAYEQYF
- | TRBJ2-1 | TRBV13 | once | TGTGCCAGCAGCTCGCAAAGCGACCCGGGACTCCTGTACAATGAGCAGTTCTTC | CASSSQSDPGLLYNEQFF
- | TRBJ2-5 | TRBV30 | - | TGTGCCTGTTCGGGGCGGTGGGAGACCCAGTACTTC | CACSGRWETQYF
- | TRBJ1-6 | TRBV25-1 | - | TGTGCCAGCAGTGAACTTGACAGTGTTAATTCACCCCTCCACTTT | CASSELDSVNSPLHF
TRBD1 | TRBJ2-7 | TRBV5-1 | - | TGCGCCAGCAGCGACAGGGAGGAGCAGTACTTC | CASSDREEQYF
- | TRBJ2-1 | TRBV24-1 | once | TGTGCCACCAGTGATCCCTCCCAGGAGCCCCAAGTCCGAAATGAGCAGTTCTTC | CATSDPSQEPQVRNEQFF
TRBD1 | TRBJ2-2 | TRBV7-3 | - | TGTGCCAGCAGACCTGGGGACAGGGCTAACACCGGGGAGCTGTTTTTT | CASRPGDRANTGELFF
- | TRBJ2-1 | TRBV27 | - | TGTGCCAGCAGTTCAGCCCATCTAGAAAATGAGCAGTTCTTC | CASSSAHLENEQFF
TRBD1 | TRBJ2-1 | TRBV11-2 | - | TGTGCCAGCAGCTTAGAATTTGGGACAGGGTTCACGAGTAGCTCCTACAATGAGCAGTTCTTC | CASSLEFGTGFTSSSYNEQFF
- | TRBJ2-7 | TRBV4-1 | few | TGCGCCTCTGCCATTGGGAGCTCCTACGAGCAGTACTTC | CASAIGSSYEQYF
- | TRBJ2-5 | TRBV25-1 | - | TGTGCCAGCAGTGAAAAGTTGGGCTTAGAGGGGGAGACCCAGTACTTC | CASSEKLGLEGETQYF
TRBD1 | TRBJ1-2 | TRBV19 | - | TGTGCCAGTAGTCTTGACAGGGGAGCTAACTATGGCTACACCTTC | CASSLDRGANYGYTF
- | TRBJ2-3 | TRBV7-8 | - | TGTGCCAGCAGCTTAGCGAGGGTAGGCCCCACAGATACGCAGTATTTT | CASSLARVGPTDTQYF
TRBD2 | TRBJ2-1 | TRBV20-1 | - | TGCAGTGCTAACCCCGTAGGGAGCGGGGATCACAATGAGCAGTTCTTC | CSANPVGSGDHNEQFF
TRBD1 | TRBJ2-7 | TRBV19 | once | TGTGCCAGTAGTACAGGACAGGGCCAGGACGAGCAGTACTTC | CASSTGQGQDEQYF
- | TRBJ2-2 | TRBV28 | - | TGTGCCAGCGGTCACCCCGTCACCGGGGAGCTGTTTTTT | CASGHPVTGELFF
- | TRBJ2-1 | TRBV30 | - | TGTGCCTGGAGTACCGCTCTAGCTGTTGAGCAGTTCTTC | CAWSTALAVEQFF
TRBD1 | TRBJ1-1 | TRBV12-3/TRBV12-4 | - | TGTGCCAGCAGTCAGGGGGCCGGGGCTGAAGCTTTCTTT | CASSQGAGAEAFF
TRBD2 | TRBJ2-1 | TRBV30 | once | TGTGCCTGGAGCGCCCTTAGCGGGGGTTGGGATGAGCAGTTCTTC | CAWSALSGGWDEQFF
- | TRBJ1-4 | TRBV2 | - | TGTGCCGGCCGGGGCAATGAAAAACTGTTTTTT | CAGRGNEKLFF